What follows describes a single T cell receptor beta chain. Its antigen is not known. These data originate in a study of radiation and T cells in renal cell carcinoma. As for the study in general: Nephrectomy followed 15 Gy stereotactic body radiation by 4 weeks.

CDR1 is WNHNN and CDR2 is SYGVQD in the germline V gene (reference sequence). V gave up 5 bases and J gave up 0 bases, with 11 bases separating them. The CDR3 has 14 residues. Whole-study results and caveats: Without pretreatment biopsies, baseline tumor clonotype presence was undetermined. Top tumor clonotypes rose in blood 2 weeks post-radiation, then contracted.

The method was immunoSEQ multiplex PCR; TCRdb's version includes in-frame clones alone and lacks a portion of them. The sample records 110,000 to 150,000 clones, over 80% being singletons. Indicated time point: baseline pretreatment blood. The treatment is: 15 Gy SBRT to primary tumor, nephrectomy 4 weeks later. The specimen was blood, collected from a patient whose treatment included radiotherapy and nephrectomy. The rearrangement links TRBV10-1 to TRBJ2-7; D remains unclear. This clonotype was obtained from a woman aged 45 to 65 with renal cell carcinoma. The CDR3 sequence: CASSPLADSYEQYF. DNA of the CDR3: TGCGCCAGCAGTCCTCTGGCGGACTCCTACGAGCAGTACTTC.